These 4 T cell receptor beta chains were all obtained from the same sample, sequenced in a study of blood T cell repertoires in COVID-19. Here immunoSEQ multiplex PCR was the method, and the copy in TCRdb shows in-frame clones only, minus some. Altogether about 220,000 clones are present, roughly 84% being singletons, with the ten largest covering about 7%. Sequenced sample: PBMCs or T cells enriched from blood (not recorded which). The receptors stem from a woman aged 40 to 50 who had recovered from COVID-19.

This chain joins TRBV5-8 and TRBJ2-1; possibly TRBD2 for D (6 bases). The V and J ends lost 0 bases and 0 bases respectively, with 13 bases between them. Germline V CDR1 and CDR2: SGHTS, YDEGEE. This CDR3 is 17 amino acids long. CDR3 amino acids: CASSLELAVDSYNEQFF. The CDR3, as DNA: TGTGCCAGCAGCTTGGAATTAGCGGTGGACTCCTACAATGAGCAGTTCTTC.

The chain uses TRBV19 and TRBJ2-5; possible D gene TRBD1, 7 bases. Germline-derived CDR1 and CDR2 are LNHDA and SQIVND (reference sequence). CDR3 size: 13 residues. The V end was cut by 4 bases, the J end by 5 bases, with 11 bases between. The CDR3 bases are TGTGCCAGTAGTACCGCAGGGGGGGAGACCCAGTACTTC. Protein: CASSTAGGETQYF.

The rearrangement joins TRBV5-1 to TRBJ2-6; no firm D call. The CDR3 is 16 residues long. The germline V and J ends were trimmed by 0 bases and 0 bases, with 7 bases remaining between them. Germline V gene data show CDR1 as SGHRS and CDR2 as YFSETQ. CDR3 region: CASSLDSLSGANVLTF. The DNA for the CDR3 is TGCGCCAGCAGCTTGGATAGCCTCTCTGGGGCCAACGTCCTGACTTTC.

The V and J genes are TRBV2 and TRBJ1-5, with TRBD1 as a possible D gene (5 bases). The CDR3 has 16 residues. The ends were cut back, 1 base at V and 1 base at J, with 11 bases in the middle. CDR1 and CDR2 (germline): SNHLY, FYNNEI. The CDR3 reads CASSEVGGVSNQPQHF. CDR3 sequence (DNA): TGTGCCAGCAGTGAAGTAGGAGGGGTAAGCAATCAGCCCCAGCATTTT.